This T cell receptor beta chain was profiled in a study of cytomegalovirus exposure and HLA in healthy donors. The PCR employed 60 Vbeta primers together with 13 Jbeta primers. Assay used: immunoSEQ multiplex PCR; TCRdb lists only in-frame clones, some missing. The table records over 85,000 clones, more than 60% of them present only once. Overall study findings and caveats: Prediction of most subjects' HLA-A and HLA-B alleles by TCR beta sequences was reportedly accurate. About 87% or about 30% of the time was how often most TCR beta V segments were productive, according to an earlier analysis.

Points on this clone: The antigen is not known.

The germline V gene has CDR1 LNHNV and CDR2 YYDKDF (reference sequence). The CDR3 has 14 amino acids. V was shortened by 1 base and J by 4 bases, with 7 bases between the two germline ends. The sequence derives from a man between 25 and 39 years old in good health and CMV-seropositive. The sample consisted of PBMCs. V is TRBV15 and J is TRBJ2-2; D not resolved. The CDR3 is CATSRVRFTGELFF. The CDR3, as DNA: TGTGCCACCAGCAGAGTCAGGTTCACCGGGGAGCTGTTTTTT.